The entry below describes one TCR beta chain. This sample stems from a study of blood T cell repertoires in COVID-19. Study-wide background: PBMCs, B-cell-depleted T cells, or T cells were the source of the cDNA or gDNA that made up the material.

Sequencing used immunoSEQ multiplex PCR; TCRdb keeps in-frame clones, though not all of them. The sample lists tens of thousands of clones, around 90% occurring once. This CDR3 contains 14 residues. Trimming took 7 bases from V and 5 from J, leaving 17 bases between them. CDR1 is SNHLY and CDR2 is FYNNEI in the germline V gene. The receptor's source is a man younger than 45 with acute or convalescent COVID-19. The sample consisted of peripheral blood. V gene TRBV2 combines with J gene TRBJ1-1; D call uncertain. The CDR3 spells CASTSLAIATEAFF. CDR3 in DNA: TGTGCCAGCACAAGTCTAGCGATTGCAACTGAAGCTTTCTTT.